This T cell receptor beta chain came from a study of somatic mutations in cytotoxic T cells in rheumatoid arthritis. Using immunoSEQ multiplex PCR, the repertoire was profiled, and TCRdb retains in-frame clones only, with some absent. The data hold 12,000 to 15,000 clones, with about four fifths observed a single time. The CDR3 runs to 13 residues. Germline-derived CDR1 and CDR2 are SEHNR and FQNEAQ (reference sequence). The V and J ends lost 4 bases and 5 bases respectively, with 11 bases between them. Sequenced: CD8+ T cells sorted from blood. The chain recombines TRBV7-9 with TRBJ1-1; D is perhaps TRBD1 (6 bases). This TCR derives from an adult with rheumatoid arthritis. The CDR3 DNA reads as TGTGCCAGCAGCTCTACAGGGTCAACTGAAGCTTTCTTT. It specifies CASSSTGSTEAFF. Complete variable domain (other parts from reference TRBV7-9 and TRBJ1-1): DTGVSQNPRHKITKRGQNVTFRCDPISEHNRLYWYRQTLGQGPEFLTYFQNEAQLEKSRLLSDRFSAERPKGSFSTLEIQRTEQGDSAMYLCASSSTGSTEAFFGQGTRLTVV.